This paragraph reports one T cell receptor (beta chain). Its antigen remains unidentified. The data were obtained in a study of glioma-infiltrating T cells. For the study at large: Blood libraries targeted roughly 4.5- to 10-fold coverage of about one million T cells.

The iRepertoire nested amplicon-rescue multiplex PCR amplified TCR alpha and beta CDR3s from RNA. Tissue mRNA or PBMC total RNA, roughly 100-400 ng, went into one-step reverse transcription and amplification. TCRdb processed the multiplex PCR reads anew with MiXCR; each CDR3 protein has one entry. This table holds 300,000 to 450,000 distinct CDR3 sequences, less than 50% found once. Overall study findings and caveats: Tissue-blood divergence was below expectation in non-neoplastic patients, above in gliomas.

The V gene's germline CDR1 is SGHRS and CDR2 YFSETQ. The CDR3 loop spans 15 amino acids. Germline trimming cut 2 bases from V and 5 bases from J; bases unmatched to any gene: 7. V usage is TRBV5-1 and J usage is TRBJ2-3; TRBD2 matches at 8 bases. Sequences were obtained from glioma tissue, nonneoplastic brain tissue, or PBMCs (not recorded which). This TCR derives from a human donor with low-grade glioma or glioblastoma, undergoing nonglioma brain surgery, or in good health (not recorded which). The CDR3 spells CASSFSGALGDTQYF. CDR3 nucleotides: TGCGCCAGCAGCTTTAGCGGGGCCCTGGGAGATACGCAGTATTTT.